This TCR beta chain was sequenced during a study of cytomegalovirus exposure and HLA in healthy donors. V lost 3 bases, J lost 8 bases, and 11 bases lay in between. The CDR3 runs to 14 residues. Germline V gene lookup returns CDR1 SGHNT and CDR2 YENEEA. Here immunoSEQ multiplex PCR was the method, and the copy in TCRdb shows in-frame clones only, minus some. The sample holds 150,000 to 200,000 clones, about 85% seen once. This TCR was sampled from a man aged 25-45 years in good health and CMV-seropositive. This chain joins TRBV11-3 and TRBJ1-6, with no clear D. Material for sequencing was PBMCs. The CDR3 loop reads CASSLRFEDSPLHF. DNA for the CDR3: TGTGCCAGCAGCTTGCGGTTCGAGGATTCACCCCTCCACTTT.